This passage covers 18 T cell receptor beta chains from one sample sequenced in a study of T cell clonality in common variable immunodeficiency. Repertoires were generated with immunoSEQ multiplex PCR, while TCRdb's copy carries only in-frame clones and drops some. Listed for the sample are roughly 55,000 clones, none seen a single time. The sample taken for sequencing was peripheral blood mononuclear cells. Source of these receptors: a person between 18 and 75 years old in good health.

This clone was counted many times. Read sequence stops 3 residues before the CDR3 end, and the germline J gene provides the missing end. J is TRBJ2-6 and V is TRBV19; the D gene is possibly TRBD2 (6 bases). The ends were cut back, 7 bases at V and 2 bases at J, with 15 bases in the middle. The CDR3 is made up of 16 amino acids. Germline CDR1 reads LNHDA; CDR2 reads SQIVND (reference sequence). CDR3 in amino acids: CASTPFWGAGANVLTF. Partial CDR3 DNA: TGTGCCAGTACACCCTTCTGGGGGGCTGGGGCCAACGTC.

In this sample, this clone turned up many times. With the read ending 3 residues before the CDR3 end, the germline J gene is used to fill in that end. The V gene is TRBV19, the J gene TRBJ1-1; 10 bases agree with TRBD1. Germline lookup yields CDR1 LNHDA and CDR2 SQIVND (reference sequence). The CDR3 spans 13 residues. Trimming took 10 bases from V and 3 from J; bases not matched to a gene: 5. CDR3 bases read: TGTGCCACCTGGACAGGGGGTTACACTGAA. Its translation is CATWTGGYTE. The full-length CDR3 reads as CATWTGGYTEAFF.

This clone was seen at least ten times. The CDR3 end is not reached by the read, which stops 3 residues before it; the germline J gene fills it in. This chain connects TRBV10-3 to TRBJ2-1; 8 nucleotides line up with TRBD1. Germline V lookup: CDR1 ENHRY, CDR2 SYGVKD. The CDR3 is 14 amino acids. The ends lost 4 bases at V and 6 bases at J; junction bases unmatched: 5. This chain's CDR3 is CAISGQGTLNEQFF. The DNA read from the CDR3 is TGTGCCATCAGTGGACAGGGGACGCTCAATGAG.

This clone was seen repeatedly, ten times or more. The DNA ends 3 residues before the CDR3 does, and the rest of the CDR3 is filled in from the germline J gene. This chain links TRBV19 with TRBJ2-1; 7 bases align to TRBD2. V shed 1 base, J shed 2 bases, and the junction held 2 bases outside the gene matches. The V gene's germline CDR1 is LNHDA and CDR2 SQIVND (reference sequence). This CDR3 contains 15 residues. The CDR3 loop is CASSIAAGAYNEQFF. CDR3 DNA (partial): TGTGCCAGTAGTATAGCTGCGGGAGCCTACAATGAG. Filled out from reference TRBV19 and TRBJ2-1, the complete variable domain reads DGGITQSPKYLFRKEGQNVTLSCEQNLNHDAMYWYRQDPGQGLRLIYYSQIVNDFQKGDIAEGYSVSREKKESFPLTVTSAQKNPTAFYLCASSIAAGAYNEQFFGPGTRLTVL.

This clone was seen at least ten times. The CDR3 end falls 3 residues outside the read, so it is completed with the germline J gene. The rearrangement uses TRBV28 and TRBJ2-1; TRBD2 matches at 8 bases. CDR1 and CDR2 from the germline V gene are MDHEN and SYDVKM. The CDR3 loop spans 16 amino acids. With V trimmed by 7 bases and J by 4 bases, 12 bases remained unmatched. The CDR3 here is CASNLGLAELYNEQFF. The covered CDR3 bases are TGTGCCAGCAATCTAGGACTAGCAGAATTATACAATGAG.

This clone was detected ten times or more. The CDR3 end lies 3 residues beyond the end of the read and is filled in from the germline J gene. The V call is TRBV7-9, the J call TRBJ2-2; TRBD1 aligns across 12 bases. The germline V gene has CDR1 SEHNR and CDR2 FQNEAQ (reference sequence). The CDR3 consists of 14 residues. J gave up 6 bases and V 4 bases, and 0 bases lay outside the gene matches. CDR3 sequence: CASSWDRGPGELFF. The CDR3 bases that were read are TGTGCCAGCAGCTGGGACAGGGGGCCCGGGGAG.

This clone has ten or more counts. The CDR3 bases that were read are TGTGCCAGCAGTCTCCGCCGGGGTATCAATGAAAAA. It is translated as CASSLRRGINEK. The CDR3 as a whole reads CASSLRRGINEKLFF. The rearrangement links TRBV12-3 or TRBV12-4 to TRBJ1-4, with unresolved D. The CDR3 extends 3 residues past the end of the read, so its final part is completed from the germline J gene. V lost 5 bases to trimming and J lost 5 bases, with 15 bases between them. This CDR3 has 15 amino acids.

This clone came up many times. Read coverage stops 3 residues before the CDR3 terminus; the germline J gene supplies the remainder. The V and J genes are TRBV20-1 and TRBJ2-1; D gene unclear. Germline V gene data show CDR1 as DFQATT and CDR2 as SNEGSKA (reference sequence). The CDR3 spans 15 residues. V was cut by 0 bases and J by 0 bases, with 9 bases left in between. The part of the CDR3 DNA that was read is TGCAGTGCTAGAGAATATAGCAACTCCTACAATGAG. Its translation is CSAREYSNSYNE. The entire CDR3 protein reads CSAREYSNSYNEQFF.

This clone was counted ten times or more. The CDR3 sequence: CASSSLAGVSTDTQYF. The covered CDR3 bases are TGTGCCAGCAGCTCACTAGCGGGAGTTAGCACAGATACG. This chain links TRBV7-6 with TRBJ2-3, with TRBD2 matching over 11 bases. The read halts 3 residues ahead of the CDR3 end, with the missing end drawn from the germline J gene. Unmatched junction bases numbered 3, after V lost 4 bases and J lost 0 bases. The CDR3 contains 16 residues. Germline CDR1 reads SGHVS; CDR2 reads FNYEAQ.

This clone was observed at least ten times. With the read ending 3 residues before the CDR3 end, the germline J gene is used to fill in that end. The rearrangement uses TRBV20-1 and TRBJ2-3; 11 bases fit TRBD2. This CDR3 region has 15 residues. The germline V gene has CDR1 DFQATT and CDR2 SNEGSKA (reference sequence). Trimming removed 2 bases from V and 6 bases from J; junction bases left unmatched: 7. Incomplete CDR3 DNA: TGCAGTGCTAGAAAACTAGCGGGAGATGGGGATACG. Its protein is CSARKLAGDGDT. The whole CDR3 is CSARKLAGDGDTQYF.

This clone showed up many times. The read finishes 3 residues shy of the CDR3 end, and the germline J gene is used to complete it. The J gene is TRBJ2-1, the V gene TRBV20-1; D is uncertain. The CDR3 extends over 14 amino acids. Trimming cost V 5 bases and J 3 bases, with 14 bases left between them. Germline V gene sequence: CDR1 DFQATT, CDR2 SNEGSKA (reference sequence). Partial CDR3 DNA: TGCAGTGCTCGCGACATGATTATCTACAATGAG. This encodes CSARDMIIYNE. The entire CDR3 protein is CSARDMIIYNEQFF.

This clone was counted at least ten times. The sequenced fragment ends 3 residues before the CDR3 boundary, so the rest is inferred from the germline J gene. The rearrangement uses TRBV29-1 and TRBJ2-7; D gene uncertain. Trimming cost V 5 bases and J 1 base, with 3 bases left between them. This CDR3 is 10 amino acids long. CDR1 is SQVTM and CDR2 is ANQGSEA in the germline V gene. The CDR3 loop is CSVRSYEQYF. The sequenced CDR3 bases are TGCAGCGTTAGGTCCTACGAG.

At least ten counts were recorded for this clone. This CDR3 is CASSSVNQPQHF. The CDR3 bases that were read are TGTGCCAGCAGCTCCGTTAATCAGCCC. The chain has TRBV27 and TRBJ1-5, with D unresolved. The read is 3 residues too short to cover the CDR3 end, so that end is filled in from the germline J gene. V gave up 6 bases and J gave up 4 bases, with 7 bases separating them. CDR3 size: 12 residues. CDR1 MNHEY and CDR2 SMNVEV come from the germline V gene (reference sequence).

This clone was counted many times. The CDR3 is cut off 3 residues early in the read; its end comes from the germline J gene. The J gene is TRBJ1-3, the V gene TRBV7-2, with D possibly being TRBD1 (6 bases). Trimming took off 3 bases at V and 4 bases at J, with 13 bases between the two ends. From germline, CDR1 is SGHTA and CDR2 FQGNSA. There are 15 residues in the CDR3. The chain's CDR3 is CASSFSRGGGNTIYF. The sequenced CDR3 bases are TGTGCCAGCAGCTTTTCGAGGGGGGGAGGAAACACC.

This clone was observed at least ten times. Coverage ceases 3 residues before the CDR3 finishes, and the germline J gene fills in the end. The gene calls are TRBV28 and TRBJ1-4, with 8 bases lining up with TRBD1. J was trimmed by 6 bases and V by 5 bases; bases with no gene match: 14. Germline V gene lookup returns CDR1 MDHEN and CDR2 SYDVKM. The CDR3 contains 17 residues. The sequenced part of the CDR3 DNA is TGTGCCAGCAGTCTAATCCCGGACGGCAGGGGGCATGAAAAA. Its protein product is CASSLIPDGRGHEK. The whole CDR3 reads CASSLIPDGRGHEKLFF.

This clone was seen ten or more times. The DNA ends 3 residues before the CDR3 does, and the rest of the CDR3 is filled in from the germline J gene. The chain has TRBV20-1 and TRBJ1-1; unclear D gene. There are 14 residues in the CDR3. Germline lookup yields CDR1 DFQATT and CDR2 SNEGSKA (reference sequence). Trimming cost V 3 bases and J 6 bases, with 17 bases left between them. The DNA read from the CDR3 is TGCAGTGCTAGCTACCACAGCGGAGGGCCTGAA. Translated: CSASYHSGGPE. The full CDR3 protein is CSASYHSGGPEAFF.

This clone was seen at least ten times. The DNA read from the CDR3 is TGTGCCAGCTCACTTGACAGGGGGTATCCCTACGAG. It is translated as CASSLDRGYPYE. The full CDR3 reads CASSLDRGYPYEQYF. V gene TRBV18 combines with J gene TRBJ2-7; 9 positions agree with TRBD1. The read falls 3 residues short of the CDR3 end, and the missing part is taken from the germline J gene. The V gene's germline CDR1 is KGHSH and CDR2 LQKENI. The length of the CDR3 is 15 residues. V dropped 4 bases and J dropped 2; count of bases not matched to a gene: 6.

There are many counts of this clone. CDR3 bases read: TGCGCCGCCGGGACAGGGAGAAACGAG. Translating it yields CAAGTGRNE. The full-length CDR3 reads as CAAGTGRNEQYF. This chain joins TRBV10-1 and TRBJ2-7, with TRBD1 matching 9 bases. Read data end 3 residues before the CDR3 end; the end is taken from the germline J gene. The CDR3 runs to 12 residues. The J segment lost 5 bases and the V segment lost 11 bases, leaving 7 bases of the junction unmatched. Germline V lookup: CDR1 WNHNN, CDR2 SYGVQD (reference sequence).